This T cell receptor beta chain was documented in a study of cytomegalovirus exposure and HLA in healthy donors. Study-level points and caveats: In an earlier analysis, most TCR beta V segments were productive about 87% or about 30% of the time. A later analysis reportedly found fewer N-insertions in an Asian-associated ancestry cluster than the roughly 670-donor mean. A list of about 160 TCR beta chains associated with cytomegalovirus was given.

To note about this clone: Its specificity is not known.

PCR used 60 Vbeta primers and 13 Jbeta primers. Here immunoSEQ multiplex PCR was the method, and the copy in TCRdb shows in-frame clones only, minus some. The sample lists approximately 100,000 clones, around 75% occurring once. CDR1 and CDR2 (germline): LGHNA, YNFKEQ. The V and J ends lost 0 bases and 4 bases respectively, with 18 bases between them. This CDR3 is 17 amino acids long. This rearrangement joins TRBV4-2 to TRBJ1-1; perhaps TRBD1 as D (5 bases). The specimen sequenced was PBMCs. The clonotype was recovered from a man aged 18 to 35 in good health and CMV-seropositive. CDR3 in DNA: TGTGCCAGCAGCCAAGATACTGGGCAGGGTGGCGGCACTGAAGCTTTCTTT. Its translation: CASSQDTGQGGGTEAFF.